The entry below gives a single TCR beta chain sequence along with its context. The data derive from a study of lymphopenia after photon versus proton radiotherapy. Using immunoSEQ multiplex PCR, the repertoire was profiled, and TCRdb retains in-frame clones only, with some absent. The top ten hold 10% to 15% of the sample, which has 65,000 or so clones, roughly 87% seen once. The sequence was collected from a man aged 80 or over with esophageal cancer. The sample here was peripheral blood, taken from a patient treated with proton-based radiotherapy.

CDR3 DNA: TGTGCCAGCAGTTACAAGTCGCAGCCCCAGCATTTT. Translation gives CASSYKSQPQHF. This chain connects TRBV6-6 to TRBJ1-5, with no clear D. CDR1 is MNHNY and CDR2 is SVGAGI in the germline V gene (reference sequence). The CDR3 loop spans 12 amino acids. Trimming shortened V by 2 bases and J by 7 bases, and 6 bases separated the two germline ends.